This paragraph reports one TCR beta chain. Its antigen is undetermined. Libraries were prepared by immunoSEQ multiplex PCR; TCRdb keeps only in-frame clonotypes and omits some of them. The profile shows some 2,000,000 clones, 95% of them singletons. The sample comes from a study of shared clonotypes between healthy human individuals. Study results and limitations: A few donors held around 5% of naive CD4 clonotypes in common. On the whole, naive subsets had larger estimated richness than memory subsets had.

The trim removed 5 bases at V and 9 bases at J, leaving 7 bases unmatched. Germline-derived CDR1 and CDR2 are MDHEN and SYDVKM. This CDR3 is 14 amino acids long. Source material: naive CD4+ T cells sorted from blood. This sample's subset: CD45RA+ positively selected. This chain connects TRBV28 to TRBJ1-6; TRBD1 agrees at 7 bases. The sequence was obtained from a young man in good health. The CDR3 DNA reads TGTGCCAGCAGTGGAGGGGGCGAAGGTTCACCCCTCCACTTT. Its protein is CASSGGGEGSPLHF.